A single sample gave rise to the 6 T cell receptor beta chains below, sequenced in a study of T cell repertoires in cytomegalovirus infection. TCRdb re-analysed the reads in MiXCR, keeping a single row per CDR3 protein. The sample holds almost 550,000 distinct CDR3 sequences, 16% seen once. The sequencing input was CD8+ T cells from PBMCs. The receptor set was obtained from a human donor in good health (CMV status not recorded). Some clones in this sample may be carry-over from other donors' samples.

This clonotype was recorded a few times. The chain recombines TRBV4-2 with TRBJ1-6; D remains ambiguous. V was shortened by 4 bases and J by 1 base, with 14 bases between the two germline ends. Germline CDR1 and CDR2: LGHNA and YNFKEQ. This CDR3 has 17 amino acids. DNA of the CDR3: TGTGCCAGCAGCCCCCCCCGGGAAAGGTCCTATAATTCACCCCTCCACTTT. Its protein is CASSPPRERSYNSPLHF.

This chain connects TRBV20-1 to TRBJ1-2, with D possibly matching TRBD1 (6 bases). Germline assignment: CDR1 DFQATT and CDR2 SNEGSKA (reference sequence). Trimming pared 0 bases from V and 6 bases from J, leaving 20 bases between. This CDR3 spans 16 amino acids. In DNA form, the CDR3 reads TGCAGTGCTAGAGAGGATGGACAGTCCAGATTCAATGGCTACACCTTC. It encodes CSAREDGQSRFNGYTF.

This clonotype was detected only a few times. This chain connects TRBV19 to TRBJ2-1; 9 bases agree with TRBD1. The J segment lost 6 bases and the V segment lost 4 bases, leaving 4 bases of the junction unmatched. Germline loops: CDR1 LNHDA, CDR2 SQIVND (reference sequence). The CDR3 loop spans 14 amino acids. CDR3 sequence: CASSNRGRPNEQFF. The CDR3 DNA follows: TGTGCCAGTAGTAACAGGGGGCGTCCCAATGAGCAGTTCTTC.

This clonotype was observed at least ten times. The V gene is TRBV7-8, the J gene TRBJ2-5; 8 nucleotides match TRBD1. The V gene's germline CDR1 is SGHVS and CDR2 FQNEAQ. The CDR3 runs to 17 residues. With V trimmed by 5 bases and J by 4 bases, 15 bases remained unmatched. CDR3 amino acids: CASSLGSQGAESETQYF. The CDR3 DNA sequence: TGTGCCAGCAGCCTAGGTTCTCAGGGGGCCGAATCAGAGACCCAGTACTTC.

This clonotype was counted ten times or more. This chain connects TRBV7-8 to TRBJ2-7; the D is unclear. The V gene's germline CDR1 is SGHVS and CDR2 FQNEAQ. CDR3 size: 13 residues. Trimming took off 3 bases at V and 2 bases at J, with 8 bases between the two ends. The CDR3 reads CASSFDVTYEQYF. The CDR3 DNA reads TGTGCCAGCAGCTTTGACGTGACCTACGAGCAGTACTTC.

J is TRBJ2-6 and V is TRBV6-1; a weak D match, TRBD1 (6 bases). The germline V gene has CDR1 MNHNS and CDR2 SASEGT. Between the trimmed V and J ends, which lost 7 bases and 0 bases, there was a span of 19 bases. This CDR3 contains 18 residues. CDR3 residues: CASTMSRDTRSGANVLTF. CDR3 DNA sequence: TGTGCCAGCACGATGAGCCGGGACACTCGCTCTGGGGCCAACGTCCTGACTTTC.